The clone carrying this TCR beta chain ranks as medium-sized. Its antigen is unidentified. CDR1 and CDR2 from the germline V gene are LGHNA and YNFKEQ. This CDR3 has 17 residues. V was pared by 1 base and J by 2 bases, with 14 bases between. TCRdb keeps only in-frame clones here, not all; method: immunoSEQ multiplex PCR. The repertoire holds roughly 5,000 clones, with 45% to 55% as singletons. The data were obtained in a study of siplizumab effects on memory and regulatory T cells. About the study: Either no drug or siplizumab at roughly 0.99 ug/mL was used in mixed lymphocyte reactions that were paired. Points from the study as a whole: Confirmation was lacking for the suppressive function of proliferating Tregs derived from siplizumab cultures. Siplizumab conditions gave an average of almost 70% Treg-derived mappable alloreactive CD4+ clones, versus 25% to 30% for controls.

For over 5 days at 37°C, the mixed lymphocyte reaction cells were kept in coculture. The clonotype was recovered from a human donor in good health; the cells came from an allogeneic mixed lymphocyte reaction. Some clones in this sample may be carry-over from other donors' samples. The specimen sequenced was CFSE-low (dividing) CD8+ T cells sorted from an allogeneic mixed lymphocyte reaction. The genes are TRBV4-2 and TRBJ2-2, with D hard to call. The CDR3 DNA reads TGTGCCAGCAGCCAAGCAAGGCGGCAGGATAACACCGGGGAGCTGTTTTTT. The encoded protein is CASSQARRQDNTGELFF.